Shown below are 19 T cell receptor beta chains from a single sample sequenced in a study of T-cell memory formation after mild COVID-19. Each CDR3 protein is one row after TCRdb ran MiXCR on the 5' RACE reads. The sample holds more than 150,000 distinct CDR3 sequences, roughly 20% seen once. Sequencing used PBMCs or a T cell subset sorted from them (not recorded which). Source of these receptors: a man aged 18 to 30 who had mild COVID-19 (a few samples of this study predate the infection). Cell type and time point are not known.

This sequence joins TRBV6-5 and TRBJ2-3; D unclear. The germline V and J ends were trimmed by 6 bases and 1 base, with 23 bases remaining between them. Germline CDR1 reads MNHEY; CDR2 reads SVGAGI. The CDR3 spans 18 residues. The CDR3, as DNA: TGTGCCAGCAGGCAGGCCTCCCCGTTGTTTTCCGGCACAGATACGCAGTATTTT. It is translated as CASRQASPLFSGTDTQYF.

The gene calls are TRBV7-2 and TRBJ2-3; D gene uncertain. Germline CDR1 reads SGHTA; CDR2 reads FQGNSA. The CDR3 spans 15 residues. V was pared by 1 base and J by 3 bases, with 11 bases between. DNA of the CDR3: TGTGCCAGCAGCTTAGTTGGAGCGCCTACAGATACGCAGTATTTT. Its translation is CASSLVGAPTDTQYF.

The V call is TRBV5-1, the J call TRBJ1-3; a weak D match, TRBD1 (6 bases). Germline lookup yields CDR1 SGHRS and CDR2 YFSETQ. Trimming stripped 0 bases from V and 2 bases from J, with 9 bases between. CDR3 length equals 15 residues. The CDR3 spells CASSLDEGAGNTIYF. The CDR3 coding sequence is TGCGCCAGCAGCTTGGACGAGGGGGCTGGAAACACCATATATTTT.

This clonotype was seen a few times. The chain recombines TRBV27 with TRBJ2-5; D is unresolved. CDR3 length: 12 amino acids. Germline lookup yields CDR1 MNHEY and CDR2 SMNVEV (reference sequence). The V gene lost 5 bases and the J gene lost 2 bases, with 6 bases spanning the gap. The CDR3 region is CASSPQQETQYF. The DNA of the CDR3 is TGTGCCAGCAGTCCCCAGCAAGAGACCCAGTACTTC.

The chain employs TRBV3-1 and TRBJ1-2; no clear D. V dropped 0 bases and J dropped 8 bases, with 13 bases sitting between them. In germline, CDR1 is LGHDT, CDR2 YNNKEL (reference sequence). This CDR3 comprises 14 residues. The CDR3 reads CASSQEVIYNGYTF. CDR3 in DNA: TGTGCCAGCAGCCAAGAGGTAATCTATAACGGCTACACCTTC.

This CDR3 is CASSTRTERSYGYTF. CDR3 bases: TGTGCCAGTAGTACAAGGACAGAGAGGAGCTATGGCTACACCTTC. The chain joins TRBV19 to TRBJ1-2; D might be TRBD1 (6 bases). Germline V gene sequence: CDR1 LNHDA, CDR2 SQIVND (reference sequence). Between the trimmed V and J ends, which lost 4 bases and 4 bases, there was a span of 16 bases. This CDR3 spans 15 amino acids.

The chain recombines TRBV12-5 with TRBJ1-5; D may be TRBD1 (5 bases). Trimming left V 6 bases short and J 1 base short, with 28 bases between. Germline CDR1 reads LGHNT; CDR2 reads FRNRAP. This CDR3 comprises 20 residues. The CDR3 spells CASGPVLWGGRGLSNQPQHF. DNA for the CDR3: TGTGCTAGTGGCCCCGTCTTATGGGGGGGTAGAGGGCTCAGCAATCAGCCCCAGCATTTT.

Many counts were recorded for this clonotype. This sequence joins TRBV18 and TRBJ2-3; D call uncertain. Looked up from germline, CDR1 is KGHSH and CDR2 is LQKENI. Trimming pared 8 bases from V and 0 bases from J, leaving 6 bases between. This CDR3 comprises 12 residues. The CDR3 coding sequence is TGTGCCAGCAGCCCCAGCACAGATACGCAGTATTTT. Translating it yields CASSPSTDTQYF. The full variable domain, in which reference TRBV18 and TRBJ2-3 provide the parts outside the CDR3, is NAGVMQNPRHLVRRRGQEARLRCSPMKGHSHVYWYRQLPEEGLKFMVYLQKENIIDESGMPKERFSAEFPKEGPSILRIQQVVRGDSAAYFCASSPSTDTQYFGPGTRLTVL.

The V gene is TRBV3-1, the J gene TRBJ2-1, with TRBD1 matching over 9 bases. Germline CDR1 is LGHDT and CDR2 is YNNKEL (reference sequence). CDR3 size: 15 residues. J was trimmed by 7 bases and V by 5 bases; bases with no gene match: 9. This CDR3 reads CASSFPGQGPNEQFF. CDR3 sequence (DNA): TGTGCCAGCAGCTTCCCGGGACAGGGACCGAATGAGCAGTTCTTC.

This clonotype has more than one count but fewer than ten. The chain employs TRBV2 and TRBJ2-5, with 9 bases lining up with TRBD2. There are 13 residues in the CDR3. The J segment lost 4 bases and the V segment lost 6 bases, leaving 3 bases of the junction unmatched. Per germline, CDR1 SNHLY and CDR2 FYNNEI. Here the CDR3 reads CASRATSGETQYF. In DNA form, the CDR3 reads TGTGCCAGCAGAGCGACTAGCGGAGAGACCCAGTACTTC. Full variable domain (outside the CDR3, taken from reference TRBV2 and TRBJ2-5): EPEVTQTPSHQVTQMGQEVILRCVPISNHLYFYWYRQILGQKVEFLVSFYNNEISEKSEIFDDQFSVERPDGSNFTLKIRSTKLEDSAMYFCASRATSGETQYFGPGTRLLVL.

This clonotype was observed a few times. This chain joins TRBV5-5 and TRBJ1-1; D may be TRBD1 (6 bases). CDR1 is SGHKS and CDR2 is YYEKEE in the germline V gene (reference sequence). This CDR3 spans 14 amino acids. The ends were cut back, 1 base at V and 4 bases at J, with 11 bases in the middle. The CDR3 is CASSLQGWSTEAFF. CDR3 DNA: TGTGCCAGCAGCTTGCAGGGGTGGTCCACTGAAGCTTTCTTT.

This clonotype occurred a few times. This chain links TRBV29-1 with TRBJ1-1, with D hard to call. The V gene's germline CDR1 is SQVTM and CDR2 ANQGSEA. CDR3 length: 11 amino acids. With 8 bases removed from V and 1 base from J, the gap between germline ends came to 8 bases. This CDR3 reads CSISGNTEAFF. The CDR3 coding sequence is TGCAGCATATCAGGGAACACTGAAGCTTTCTTT.

This CDR3 reads CASSLKTPGTGELFF. The CDR3 bases are TGTGCCAGCAGCTTAAAAACCCCAGGGACCGGGGAGCTGTTTTTT. The gene calls are TRBV7-3 and TRBJ2-2; weak D call: TRBD1 (5 bases). Trimming cost V 1 base and J 5 bases, with 11 bases left between them. The germline CDR1 and CDR2 sequences are SGHTA and FQGTGA. The CDR3 covers 15 residues.

This chain links TRBV11-2 with TRBJ2-5, with TRBD2 matching over 9 bases. V dropped 3 bases and J dropped 5; count of bases not matched to a gene: 10. CDR3 size: 16 residues. CDR1 SGHAT and CDR2 FQNNGV come from the germline V gene. CDR3 amino acids: CASSFSAGGFLETQYF. In nucleotides, the CDR3 is TGTGCCAGCAGCTTCTCGGCGGGGGGGTTCTTGGAGACCCAGTACTTC. The whole variable domain, filled in from reference TRBV11-2 and TRBJ2-5, reads EAGVAQSPRYKIIEKRQSVAFWCNPISGHATLYWYQQILGQGPKLLIQFQNNGVVDDSQLPKDRFSAERLKGVDSTLKIQPAKLEDSAVYLCASSFSAGGFLETQYFGPGTRLLVL.

This clonotype showed up just a few times. The V call is TRBV7-2, the J call TRBJ2-3, with 9 nucleotides matching TRBD2. V was clipped by 6 bases and J by 1 base; unmatched bases: 5. This CDR3 contains 15 residues. CDR1 is SGHTA and CDR2 is FQGNSA in the germline V gene. CDR3 region: CASRHAGGGTDTQYF. In DNA, the CDR3 is TGTGCCAGCAGACACGCGGGGGGGGGCACAGATACGCAGTATTTT. The variable domain in full, with the rest retrieved from reference TRBV7-2 and TRBJ2-3, is GAGVSQSPSNKVTEKGKDVELRCDPISGHTALYWYRQSLGQGLEFLIYFQGNSAPDKSGLPSDRFSAERTGGSVSTLTIQRTQQEDSAVYLCASRHAGGGTDTQYFGPGTRLTVL.

This chain joins TRBV12-3 or TRBV12-4 and TRBJ1-1; 8 bases align to TRBD1. The junction had 8 bases not matched to a gene; V was cut back by 4 bases and J by 7 bases. CDR3 size: 14 residues. The DNA for the CDR3 is TGTGCCAGCAGTTCACAGGGGGTCGGCAATGAAGCTTTCTTT. Encoded protein: CASSSQGVGNEAFF.

The V and J genes are TRBV10-3 and TRBJ2-5; D tentatively fits TRBD1 or TRBD2 (6 bases each). Trimming pared 6 bases from V and 4 bases from J, leaving 12 bases between. The CDR3 runs 13 residues. In germline, CDR1 is ENHRY, CDR2 SYGVKD. CDR3 nucleotides: TGTGCCATCAGCCCCGGGGGCCGAGAGACCCAGTACTTC. Its translation is CAISPGGRETQYF.

This sequence joins TRBV4-3 and TRBJ2-4; TRBD1 matches 7 bases. The CDR3 loop spans 17 amino acids. Trimming took 0 bases from V and 7 from J; bases not matched to a gene: 12. Germline V gives CDR1 LGHNA, CDR2 YSLEER. In DNA, the CDR3 is TGCGCCAGCAGCCAAGAGCCACGACAGGGCCTGGGGAACATTCAGTACTTC. It encodes CASSQEPRQGLGNIQYF.

The chain has TRBV6-2 or TRBV6-3 and TRBJ2-7; D remains ambiguous. CDR3 size: 13 residues. Germline V gene data show CDR1 as MNHEY and CDR2 as SVGEGT. V was clipped by 10 bases and J by 2 bases, with 15 bases between them. The CDR3 DNA sequence: TGTGCCACCCGGACCGACCTTCCCTACGAGCAGTACTTC. Protein sequence: CATRTDLPYEQYF.